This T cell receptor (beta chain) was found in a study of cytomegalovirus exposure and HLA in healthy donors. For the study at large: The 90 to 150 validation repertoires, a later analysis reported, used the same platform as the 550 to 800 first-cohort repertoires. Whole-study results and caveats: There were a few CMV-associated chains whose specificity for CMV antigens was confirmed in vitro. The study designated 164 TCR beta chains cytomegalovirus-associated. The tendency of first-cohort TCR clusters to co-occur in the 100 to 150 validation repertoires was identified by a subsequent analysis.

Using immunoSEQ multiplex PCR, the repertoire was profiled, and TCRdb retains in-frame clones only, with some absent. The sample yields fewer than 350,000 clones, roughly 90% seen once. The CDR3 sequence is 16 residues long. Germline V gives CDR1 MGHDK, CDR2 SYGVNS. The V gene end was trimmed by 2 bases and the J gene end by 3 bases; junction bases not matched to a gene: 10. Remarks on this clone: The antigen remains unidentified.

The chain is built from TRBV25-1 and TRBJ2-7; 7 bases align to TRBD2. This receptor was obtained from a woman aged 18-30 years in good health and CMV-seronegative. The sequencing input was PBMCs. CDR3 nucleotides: TGTGCCAGCAGTGAACAAGGAGCGGGGACCTTCTACGAGCAGTACTTC. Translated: CASSEQGAGTFYEQYF.